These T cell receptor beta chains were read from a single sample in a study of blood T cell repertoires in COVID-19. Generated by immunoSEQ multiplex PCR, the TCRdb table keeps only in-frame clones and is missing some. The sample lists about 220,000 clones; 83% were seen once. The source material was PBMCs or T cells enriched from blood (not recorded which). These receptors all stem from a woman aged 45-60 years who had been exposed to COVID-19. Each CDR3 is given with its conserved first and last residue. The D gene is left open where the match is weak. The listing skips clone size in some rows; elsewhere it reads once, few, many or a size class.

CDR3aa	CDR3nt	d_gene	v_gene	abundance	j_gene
CASTVDFGYGYTF	TGTGCCAGTACCGTGGACTTTGGCTATGGCTACACCTTC	NA	TRBV19	NA	TRBJ1-2
CASSLQENTEAFF	TGTGCCAGCAGCTTGCAGGAGAACACTGAAGCTTTCTTT	NA	TRBV7-8	NA	TRBJ1-1
CASSISSRRGSPEQFF	TGTGCCAGTAGTATCTCTTCGCGGCGCGGGAGCCCTGAGCAGTTCTTC	TRBD2	TRBV19	NA	TRBJ2-1
CASSQVRGNYGYTF	TGTGCCAGCAGCCAAGTCAGGGGAAACTATGGCTACACCTTC	NA	TRBV14	NA	TRBJ1-2
CASSYAGGSTDTQYF	TGTGCCAGCAGTTATGCGGGGGGATCCACAGATACGCAGTATTTT	TRBD2	TRBV6-2/TRBV6-3	once	TRBJ2-3
CASSKGGLAGGPFTDTQYF	TGTGCCAGCAGCAAAGGGGGACTAGCGGGGGGACCGTTCACAGATACGCAGTATTTT	NA	TRBV21-1	NA	TRBJ2-3
CASSLTGVTEAFF	TGTGCCAGCAGTTTAACAGGGGTAACTGAAGCTTTCTTT	TRBD1	TRBV6-5	NA	TRBJ1-1
CASSREGGPGANVLTF	TGTGCCAGCAGCCGGGAGGGAGGGCCCGGGGCCAACGTCCTGACTTTC	TRBD2	TRBV9	few	TRBJ2-6
CASTVGGRGHTGELFF	TGTGCCAGCACCGTAGGGGGCAGGGGGCACACCGGGGAGCTGTTTTTT	TRBD1	TRBV9	NA	TRBJ2-2
CAIKSTRDTGELFF	TGTGCCATCAAAAGTACGCGGGACACCGGGGAGCTGTTTTTT	NA	TRBV10-3	NA	TRBJ2-2
CAISGTAHTDTQYF	TGTGCCATCAGTGGGACAGCCCACACAGATACGCAGTATTTT	NA	TRBV10-3	NA	TRBJ2-3
CASSLGPGLANEQFF	TGCGCCAGCAGCTTGGGGCCGGGACTAGCGAATGAGCAGTTCTTC	TRBD2	TRBV5-1	NA	TRBJ2-1
CASSLGADNQPQHF	TGCGCCAGCAGTCTAGGGGCGGACAATCAGCCCCAGCATTTT	NA	TRBV23-1	NA	TRBJ1-5
CASSLMGGFSSTDTQYF	TGTGCCAGCAGCTTAATGGGAGGGTTCTCTAGCACAGATACGCAGTATTTT	TRBD2	TRBV7-9	NA	TRBJ2-3
CASSSPLTSRAGYTF	TGTGCCAGCAGTTCCCCGCTTACTAGCAGGGCTGGCTACACCTTC	NA	TRBV27	NA	TRBJ1-2
CASSQSTGTGNTIYF	TGCGCCAGCAGCCAGTCGACAGGGACTGGAAACACCATATATTTT	TRBD1	TRBV4-1	NA	TRBJ1-3
CASGLAGGTDTQYF	TGTGCTAGTGGTTTAGCAGGGGGCACAGATACGCAGTATTTT	NA	TRBV12-5	NA	TRBJ2-3
CASSQDEEGRYEQYF	TGTGCCAGCAGCCAAGATGAGGAGGGTAGGTACGAGCAGTACTTC	NA	TRBV4-2	few	TRBJ2-7
CASSLIGDQETQYF	TGCGCCAGCAGCTTGATCGGGGACCAAGAGACCCAGTACTTC	NA	TRBV5-1	NA	TRBJ2-5
CASSIAVTTGELFF	TGTGCCAGTAGTATTGCTGTTACTACCGGGGAGCTGTTTTTT	NA	TRBV19	NA	TRBJ2-2
CASSLQGMNTEAFF	TGTGCCAGCAGCTTGCAGGGGATGAACACTGAAGCTTTCTTT	NA	TRBV5-4	NA	TRBJ1-1
CASSPFRGRQETQYF	TGTGCCAGCAGTCCATTCAGGGGGCGGCAAGAGACCCAGTACTTC	TRBD1	TRBV25-1	NA	TRBJ2-5
CASSRQSGASSYEQYF	TGTGCCAGCAGCAGACAAAGCGGGGCGAGCTCCTACGAGCAGTACTTC	TRBD2	TRBV7-8	NA	TRBJ2-7
CASSLRDTTEAFF	TGCGCCAGCAGCTTAAGGGACACTACTGAAGCTTTCTTT	NA	TRBV5-1	NA	TRBJ1-1
CASSLAFGGFRNTIYF	TGTGCCAGCAGCTTAGCTTTTGGAGGGTTTCGGAACACCATATATTTT	NA	TRBV7-9	NA	TRBJ1-3
CASSEVGTGEGTDTQYF	TGTGCCAGCAGTGAAGTCGGGACAGGGGAGGGCACAGATACGCAGTATTTT	TRBD1	TRBV2	NA	TRBJ2-3
CASNLALAGGVETQYF	TGTGCCAGCAACCTCGCCCTAGCGGGGGGAGTGGAGACCCAGTACTTC	TRBD2	TRBV5-5	once	TRBJ2-5
CASQDRVGTEAFF	TGTGCCAGTCAAGACAGGGTTGGTACTGAAGCTTTCTTT	TRBD1	TRBV19	NA	TRBJ1-1
CATRTGGSGREKLFF	TGTGCCACCCGAACAGGGGGTTCGGGCCGAGAAAAACTGTTTTTT	TRBD1	TRBV24-1	NA	TRBJ1-4
CAISVRGEETQYF	TGTGCCATCAGTGTGCGGGGCGAAGAGACCCAGTACTTC	NA	TRBV10-3	NA	TRBJ2-5
CASSSGQGRDEQYF	TGTGCCAGCAGTTCCGGACAGGGGCGCGACGAGCAGTACTTC	TRBD1	TRBV6-2/TRBV6-3	NA	TRBJ2-7
CASSLDEGASSYNEQFF	TGCGCCAGCAGCTTGGATGAGGGGGCGAGCTCCTACAATGAGCAGTTCTTC	TRBD1	TRBV5-1	NA	TRBJ2-1
CASSPSDRPGNTIYF	TGTGCCAGCAGCCCATCGGACAGACCCGGAAACACCATATATTTT	NA	TRBV9	NA	TRBJ1-3
CASSPGLIALHF	TGTGCCAGCAGCCCAGGGTTAATTGCCCTCCACTTT	NA	TRBV28	NA	TRBJ1-6
CASRRTSGANTGELFF	TGTGCCAGCAGACGTACTAGCGGGGCGAACACCGGGGAGCTGTTTTTT	TRBD2	TRBV6-4	NA	TRBJ2-2
CASSTGQGHQPQHF	TGTGCCAGCAGCACAGGACAGGGCCATCAGCCCCAGCATTTT	TRBD1	TRBV5-6	few	TRBJ1-5
CATSDSTGHYGYTF	TGTGCCACCAGTGACTCGACAGGGCACTATGGCTACACCTTC	TRBD1	TRBV24-1	NA	TRBJ1-2
CASSSRDRVYPQPQHF	TGTGCCAGCAGCTCACGAGACAGGGTCTATCCTCAGCCCCAGCATTTT	TRBD1	TRBV5-6	once	TRBJ1-5
CASGRTNEKLFF	TGTGCCAGCGGACGGACAAATGAAAAACTGTTTTTT	NA	TRBV6-5	NA	TRBJ1-4
CASSLGGRTDTQYF	TGTGCCAGCAGCTTAGGGGGGCGCACAGATACGCAGTATTTT	NA	TRBV11-2	once	TRBJ2-3
CAISESDYQAAHGYTF	TGTGCCATCAGTGAGTCTGACTACCAGGCGGCCCATGGCTACACCTTC	NA	TRBV10-3	NA	TRBJ1-2
CASSLDRRNTEAFF	TGTGCCAGCAGCTTGGACAGAAGAAACACTGAAGCTTTCTTT	NA	TRBV6-5	once	TRBJ1-1
CASSFTRRNEQFF	TGTGCCAGCAGCTTCACTCGGAGGAATGAGCAGTTCTTC	NA	TRBV7-2	NA	TRBJ2-1
CASSIRGDRHSVEKLFF	TGTGCCAGTAGTATTAGGGGGGACAGACACTCTGTTGAAAAACTGTTTTTT	TRBD1	TRBV19	NA	TRBJ1-4
CSATGGTEKLFF	TGCAGCGCAACAGGGGGAACCGAAAAACTGTTTTTT	TRBD1	TRBV29-1	NA	TRBJ1-4
CASSPSGTGPYEQYF	TGTGCCAGCTCACCATCCGGGACAGGGCCCTACGAGCAGTACTTC	TRBD1	TRBV18	NA	TRBJ2-7
CASSFPTGTGGDEQFF	TGTGCCAGCAGCTTCCCCACCGGGACAGGGGGCGATGAGCAGTTCTTC	TRBD1	TRBV5-5	NA	TRBJ2-1
CASSQTPGPNQPQHF	TGTGCCAGCAGCCAGACCCCAGGCCCAAATCAGCCCCAGCATTTT	NA	TRBV7-2	NA	TRBJ1-5
CATSRSGKLFF	TGTGCCACCAGCCGCTCAGGAAAACTGTTTTTT	NA	TRBV15	NA	TRBJ1-4
CASSDIAGVINEQFF	TGTGCCAGCAGTGACATAGCGGGGGTAATCAATGAGCAGTTCTTC	TRBD2	TRBV6-4	once	TRBJ2-1
CASSLALDRGETQYF	TGTGCCAGCAGCTTAGCTCTCGACAGGGGGGAGACCCAGTACTTC	TRBD1	TRBV7-9	NA	TRBJ2-5
CASSNLQGRGAFF	TGTGCCAGCAGCAACCTACAGGGGCGGGGAGCTTTCTTT	TRBD1	TRBV3-1/TRBV3-2	NA	TRBJ1-1
CASGTFFQETQYF	TGTGCCAGCGGGACTTTCTTCCAAGAGACCCAGTACTTC	NA	TRBV7-2	NA	TRBJ2-5
CASSPNQGAFNEQFF	TGTGCCAGCTCACCCAACCAGGGGGCTTTCAATGAGCAGTTCTTC	TRBD1	TRBV18	NA	TRBJ2-1
CASRSRGGLGNEQFF	TGTGCCAGCAGGTCGCGGGGGGGCTTGGGCAATGAGCAGTTCTTC	TRBD2	TRBV27	NA	TRBJ2-1